These T cell receptor beta chains were read from a single sample in a study of blood T cell repertoires in COVID-19. Clones were sequenced by immunoSEQ multiplex PCR, and TCRdb holds only the in-frame ones, with some missing. Among approximately 83,000 clones listed, 75% to 85% were seen once. The sequenced sample was peripheral blood. The receptors were gathered from a woman aged 80 or over with acute or convalescent COVID-19. CDR3s leave out the opening cysteine and the closing phenylalanine or tryptophan. D genes are given only for firm matches.

V: TRBV2
D: -
J: TRBJ1-5
CDR3: ASSLRDSNQPQH

V: TRBV5-4
D: -
J: TRBJ2-5
CDR3: ASSYRGKQETQY

V: TRBV4-3
D: TRBD1
J: TRBJ2-7
CDR3: ASSQRTGRYEQY

V: TRBV6-1
D: -
J: TRBJ1-2
CDR3: ASSEAQVSYGYT

V: TRBV18
D: TRBD1
J: TRBJ1-3
CDR3: ASSPRTGSGNTIY

V: TRBV9
D: -
J: TRBJ1-2
CDR3: ASSVGQTNYGYT

V: TRBV7-3
D: TRBD2
J: TRBJ2-1
CDR3: ASSLRKREGQDEINEQF

V: TRBV6-5
D: TRBD1
J: TRBJ2-7
CDR3: ASSSDRTSYEQY

V: TRBV29-1
D: TRBD2
J: TRBJ2-1
CDR3: SSQGGTSIWYEQF

V: TRBV6-6
D: -
J: TRBJ1-6
CDR3: ASSQQGKPNSPLH

V: TRBV5-1
D: -
J: TRBJ1-1
CDR3: ASSLSDRNTEAF

V: TRBV12-3/TRBV12-4
D: -
J: TRBJ2-7
CDR3: ASSSPGQYVQY

V: TRBV29-1
D: -
J: TRBJ2-5
CDR3: SVGGGGLNWETQY

V: TRBV5-1
D: TRBD2
J: TRBJ2-7
CDR3: ASSFSSGRSYEQY

V: TRBV18
D: -
J: TRBJ2-3
CDR3: ASSPPLSTDTQY

V: TRBV27
D: TRBD1
J: TRBJ2-3
CDR3: ASRPGTGPDTQY

V: TRBV29-1
D: -
J: TRBJ1-1
CDR3: SVGRGGSGTEAF

V: TRBV7-6
D: TRBD1
J: TRBJ1-1
CDR3: ASSRDRDTEAF

V: TRBV5-4
D: TRBD2
J: TRBJ2-1
CDR3: ASSLASGGNEQF

V: TRBV5-4
D: -
J: TRBJ2-7
CDR3: ASTLNRDYEQY

V: TRBV9
D: TRBD2
J: TRBJ2-1
CDR3: ASSPGTSGYSNEQF

V: TRBV12-5
D: -
J: TRBJ2-5
CDR3: ASAPTARETQY

V: TRBV6-6
D: -
J: TRBJ2-6
CDR3: ASSLSGYASSGANVLT